This T cell receptor beta chain is from a study of cytomegalovirus exposure and HLA in healthy donors. General study findings and limits: Subsequent analysis found a tendency for first-cohort TCR clusters to co-occur within the 95 to 150 validation repertoires. About 150 TCR beta chains were listed as cytomegalovirus-associated. A few CMV-associated chains proved CMV antigen-specific in vitro.

The CDR3 runs 15 residues. V dropped 5 bases and J dropped 3; count of bases not matched to a gene: 11. Germline values: CDR1 GTSNPN, CDR2 SVGIG (reference sequence). Details on this clone: No antigen is known for it.

Data came from immunoSEQ multiplex PCR; TCRdb stores just in-frame clones and leaves some out. The profile covers over 150,000 clones, with about 89% appearing a single time and around 2.7% taken by the ten largest. The chain carries TRBV30 and TRBJ2-7; 9 bases agree with TRBD2. The sequenced sample consisted of PBMCs. This TCR came from a woman in her late teens or twenties in good health and CMV-seropositive. The CDR3 bases are TGTGCCTGGGGCTCGCCGGGACTAGCTTTCTACGAGCAGTACTTC. This sequence encodes CAWGSPGLAFYEQYF.